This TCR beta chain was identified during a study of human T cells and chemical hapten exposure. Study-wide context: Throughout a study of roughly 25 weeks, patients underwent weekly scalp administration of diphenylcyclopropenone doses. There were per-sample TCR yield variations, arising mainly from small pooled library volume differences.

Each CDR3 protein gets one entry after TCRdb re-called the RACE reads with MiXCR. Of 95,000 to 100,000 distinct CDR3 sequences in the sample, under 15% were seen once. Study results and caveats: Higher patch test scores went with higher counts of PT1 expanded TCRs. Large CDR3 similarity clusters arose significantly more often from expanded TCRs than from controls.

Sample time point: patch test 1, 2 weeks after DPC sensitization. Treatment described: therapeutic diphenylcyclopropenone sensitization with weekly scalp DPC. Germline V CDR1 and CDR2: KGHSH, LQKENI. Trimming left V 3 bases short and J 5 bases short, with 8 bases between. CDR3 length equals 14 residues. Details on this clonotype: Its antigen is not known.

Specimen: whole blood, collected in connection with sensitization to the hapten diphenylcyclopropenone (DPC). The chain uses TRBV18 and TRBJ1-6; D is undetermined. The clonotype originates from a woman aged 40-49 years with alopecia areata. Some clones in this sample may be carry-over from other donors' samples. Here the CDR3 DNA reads TGTGCCAGCTCACCTAGCCGGGATAATTCACCCCTCCACTTT. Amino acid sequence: CASSPSRDNSPLHF.